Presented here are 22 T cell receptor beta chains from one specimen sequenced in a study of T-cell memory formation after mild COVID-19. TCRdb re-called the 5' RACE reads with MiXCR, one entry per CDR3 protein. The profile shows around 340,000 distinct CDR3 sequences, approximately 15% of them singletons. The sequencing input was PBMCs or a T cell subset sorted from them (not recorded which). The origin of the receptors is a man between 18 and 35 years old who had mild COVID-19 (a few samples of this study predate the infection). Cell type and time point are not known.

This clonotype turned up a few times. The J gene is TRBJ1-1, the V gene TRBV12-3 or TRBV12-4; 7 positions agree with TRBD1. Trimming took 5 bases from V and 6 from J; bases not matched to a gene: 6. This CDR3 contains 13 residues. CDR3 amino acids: CASSPGQVSEAFF. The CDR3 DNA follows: TGTGCCAGCAGTCCAGGACAGGTGTCTGAAGCTTTCTTT.

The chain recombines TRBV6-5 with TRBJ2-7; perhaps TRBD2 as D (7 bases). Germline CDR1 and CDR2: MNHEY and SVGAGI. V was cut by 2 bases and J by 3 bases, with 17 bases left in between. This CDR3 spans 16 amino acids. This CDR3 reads CASSYGGGASFYEQYF. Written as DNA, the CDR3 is TGTGCCAGCAGTTACGGCGGGGGCGCCAGTTTCTACGAGCAGTACTTC.

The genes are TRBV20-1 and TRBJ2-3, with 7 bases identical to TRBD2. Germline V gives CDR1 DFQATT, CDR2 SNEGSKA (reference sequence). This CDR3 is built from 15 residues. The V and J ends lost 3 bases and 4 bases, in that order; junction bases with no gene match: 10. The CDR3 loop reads CSARDLAVNSDTQYF. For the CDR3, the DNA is TGCAGTGCTAGGGATCTAGCGGTAAATTCAGATACGCAGTATTTT.

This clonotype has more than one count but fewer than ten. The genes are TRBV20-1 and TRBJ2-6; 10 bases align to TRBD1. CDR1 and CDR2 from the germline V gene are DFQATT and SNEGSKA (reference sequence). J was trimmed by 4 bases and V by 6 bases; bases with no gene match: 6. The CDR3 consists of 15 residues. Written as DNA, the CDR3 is TGCAGTGCAACCGGGACAGGGGACGGGGCCAACGTCCTGACTTTC. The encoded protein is CSATGTGDGANVLTF.

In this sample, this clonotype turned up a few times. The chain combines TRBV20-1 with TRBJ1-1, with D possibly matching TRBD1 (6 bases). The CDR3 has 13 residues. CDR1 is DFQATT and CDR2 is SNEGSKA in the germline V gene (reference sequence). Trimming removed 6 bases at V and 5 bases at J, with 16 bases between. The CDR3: CSARAGAGTEAFF. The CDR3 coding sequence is TGCAGTGCCCGGGCAGGGGCAGGGACTGAAGCTTTCTTT.

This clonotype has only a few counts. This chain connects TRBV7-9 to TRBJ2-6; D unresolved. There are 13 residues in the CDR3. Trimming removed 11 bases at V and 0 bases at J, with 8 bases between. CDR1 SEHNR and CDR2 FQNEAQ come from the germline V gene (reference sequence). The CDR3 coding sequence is TGTGCCCTAGACAACTCTGGGGCCAACGTCCTGACTTTC. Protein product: CALDNSGANVLTF.

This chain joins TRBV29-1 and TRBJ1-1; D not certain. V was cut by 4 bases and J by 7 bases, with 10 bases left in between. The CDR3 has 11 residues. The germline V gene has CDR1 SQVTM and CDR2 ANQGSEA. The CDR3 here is CSVVATVEAFF. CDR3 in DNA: TGCAGCGTTGTGGCCACTGTTGAAGCTTTCTTT.

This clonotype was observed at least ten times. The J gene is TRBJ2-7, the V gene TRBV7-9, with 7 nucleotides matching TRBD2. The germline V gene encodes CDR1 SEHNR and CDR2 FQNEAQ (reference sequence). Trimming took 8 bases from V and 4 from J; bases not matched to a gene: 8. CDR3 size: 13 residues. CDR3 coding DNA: TGTGCCAGCTCCCCATCCGGGGGGTACGAGCAGTACTTC. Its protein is CASSPSGGYEQYF.

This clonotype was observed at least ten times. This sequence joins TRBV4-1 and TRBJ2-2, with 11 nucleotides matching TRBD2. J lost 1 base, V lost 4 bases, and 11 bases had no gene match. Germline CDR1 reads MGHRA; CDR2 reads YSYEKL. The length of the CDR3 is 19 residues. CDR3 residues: CASSRARLAGPKNTGELFF. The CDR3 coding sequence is TGCGCCAGCAGCCGGGCGCGACTAGCGGGGCCCAAGAACACCGGGGAGCTGTTTTTT.

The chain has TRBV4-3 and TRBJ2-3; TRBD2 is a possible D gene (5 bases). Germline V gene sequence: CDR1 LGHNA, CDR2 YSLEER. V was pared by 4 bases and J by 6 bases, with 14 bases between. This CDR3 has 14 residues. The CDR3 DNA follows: TGCGCCAGCAGCCTGACCATGAGCGGTGATACGCAGTATTTT. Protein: CASSLTMSGDTQYF.

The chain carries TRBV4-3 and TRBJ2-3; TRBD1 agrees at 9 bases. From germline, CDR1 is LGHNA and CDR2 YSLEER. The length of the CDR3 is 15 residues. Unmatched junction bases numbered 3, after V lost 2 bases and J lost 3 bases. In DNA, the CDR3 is TGCGCCAGCAGCCAATGGACAGGGGAAACAGATACGCAGTATTTT. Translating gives CASSQWTGETDTQYF.

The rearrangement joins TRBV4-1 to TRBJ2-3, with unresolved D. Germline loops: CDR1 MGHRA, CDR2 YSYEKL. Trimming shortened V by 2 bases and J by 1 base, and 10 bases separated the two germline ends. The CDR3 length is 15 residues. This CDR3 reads CASSQYSSGTDTQYF. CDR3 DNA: TGCGCCAGCAGCCAATATTCGAGCGGCACAGATACGCAGTATTTT.

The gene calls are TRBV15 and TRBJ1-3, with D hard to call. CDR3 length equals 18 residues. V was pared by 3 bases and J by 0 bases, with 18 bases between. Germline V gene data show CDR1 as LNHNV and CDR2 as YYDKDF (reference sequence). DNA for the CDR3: TGTGCCACCAGCAGCTACAGAAACACCTTCAGCTCTGGAAACACCATATATTTT. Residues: CATSSYRNTFSSGNTIYF.

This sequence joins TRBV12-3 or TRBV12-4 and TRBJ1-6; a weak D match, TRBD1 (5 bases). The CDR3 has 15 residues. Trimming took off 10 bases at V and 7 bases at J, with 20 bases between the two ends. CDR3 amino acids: CATTLGGSMNSPLHF. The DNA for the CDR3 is TGTGCCACCACCTTGGGGGGTAGTATGAATTCACCCCTCCACTTT.

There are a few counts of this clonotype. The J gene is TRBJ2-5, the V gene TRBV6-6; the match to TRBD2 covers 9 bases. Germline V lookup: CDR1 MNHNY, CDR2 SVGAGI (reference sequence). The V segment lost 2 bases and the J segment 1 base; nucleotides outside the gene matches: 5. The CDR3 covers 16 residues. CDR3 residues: CASSYMASGVQETQYF. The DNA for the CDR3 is TGTGCCAGCAGTTACATGGCTAGCGGGGTCCAAGAGACCCAGTACTTC.

The chain's CDR3 is CATSTSGLYNEQFF. The CDR3 DNA reads as TGTGCCACCTCGACTAGCGGACTCTACAATGAGCAGTTCTTC. The gene calls are TRBV6-4 and TRBJ2-1; 9 bases match TRBD2. The J segment lost 3 bases and the V segment lost 10 bases, leaving 7 bases of the junction unmatched. The CDR3 contains 14 residues. Germline V gives CDR1 MRHNA, CDR2 SNTAGT.

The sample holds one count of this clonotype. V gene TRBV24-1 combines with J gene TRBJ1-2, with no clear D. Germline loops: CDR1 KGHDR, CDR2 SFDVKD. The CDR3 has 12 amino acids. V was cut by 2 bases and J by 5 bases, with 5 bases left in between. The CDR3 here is CATSDYGYGYTF. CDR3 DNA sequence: TGTGCCACCAGTGATTACGGGTATGGCTACACCTTC.

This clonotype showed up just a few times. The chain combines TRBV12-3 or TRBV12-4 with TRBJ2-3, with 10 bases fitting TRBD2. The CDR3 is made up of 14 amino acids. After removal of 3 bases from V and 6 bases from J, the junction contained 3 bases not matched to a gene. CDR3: CASSFTSGVDTQYF. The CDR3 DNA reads TGTGCCAGCAGTTTCACTAGCGGGGTGGATACGCAGTATTTT.

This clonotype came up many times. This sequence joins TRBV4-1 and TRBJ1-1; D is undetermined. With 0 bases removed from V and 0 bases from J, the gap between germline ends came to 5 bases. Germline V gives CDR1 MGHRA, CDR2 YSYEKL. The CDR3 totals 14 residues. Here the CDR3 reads CASSQDPVNTEAFF. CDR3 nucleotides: TGCGCCAGCAGCCAAGATCCAGTGAACACTGAAGCTTTCTTT.

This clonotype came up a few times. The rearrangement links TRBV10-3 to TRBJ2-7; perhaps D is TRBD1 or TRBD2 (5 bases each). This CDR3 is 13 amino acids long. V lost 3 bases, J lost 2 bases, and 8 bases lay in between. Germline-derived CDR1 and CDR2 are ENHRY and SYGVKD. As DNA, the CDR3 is TGTGCCATCAGTGATGGGGGAACCTACGAGCAGTACGTC. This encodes CAISDGGTYEQYV.

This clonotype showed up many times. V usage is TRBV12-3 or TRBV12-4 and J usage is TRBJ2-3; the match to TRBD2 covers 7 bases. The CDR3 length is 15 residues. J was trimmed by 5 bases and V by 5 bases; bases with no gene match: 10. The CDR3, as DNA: TGTGCCAGCAGTCCCCCGGGAGGTCGAAGAGATACGCAGTATTTT. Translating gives CASSPPGGRRDTQYF.

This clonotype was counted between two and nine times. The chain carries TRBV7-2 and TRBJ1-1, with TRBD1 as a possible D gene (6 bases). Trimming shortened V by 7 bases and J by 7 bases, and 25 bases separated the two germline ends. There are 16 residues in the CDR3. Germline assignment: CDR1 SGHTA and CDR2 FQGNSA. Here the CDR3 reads CASTYPETGSWGEAFF. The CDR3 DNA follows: TGTGCCAGCACCTACCCCGAGACAGGTAGTTGGGGTGAAGCTTTCTTT.